This entry lists 9 T cell receptor beta chains sequenced from one sample in a study of T cell clonality in common variable immunodeficiency. Data came from immunoSEQ multiplex PCR; TCRdb stores just in-frame clones and leaves some out. The data show about 59,000 clones, with none appearing a single time. The sequencing input was peripheral blood mononuclear cells. The origin of the receptors is a person aged 18-70 years in good health.

This clone was recorded at least ten times. The read ends 3 residues shy of where the CDR3 ends; the end is completed using the germline J gene. This chain uses TRBV7-9 with TRBJ2-2, with D maybe TRBD1 (6 bases). There are 14 residues in the CDR3. V gave up 5 bases and J gave up 3 bases, with 10 bases separating them. The germline V gene encodes CDR1 SEHNR and CDR2 FQNEAQ (reference sequence). The CDR3 here is CASSRDKYTGELFF. The DNA read from the CDR3 is TGTGCCAGCAGCCGGGACAAGTACACCGGGGAG.

This clone has a handful of counts. The read terminates 3 residues before the CDR3 end, so the remaining end is supplied by the germline J gene. The chain has TRBV18 and TRBJ1-2; tentative D call: TRBD1 (6 bases). There are 14 residues in the CDR3. Germline CDR1 KGHSH, CDR2 LQKENI. The CDR3: CASSRKQGDNDYTF. The sequenced CDR3 bases are TGTGCCAGCTCACGGAAACAGGGAGACAATGAC.

In its sample, this clone was seen many times. The read comes to an end 3 residues before the CDR3 does, leaving the germline J gene to fill in the end. The V call is TRBV6-1, the J call TRBJ2-7; possible D gene TRBD1, 6 bases. The CDR3 spans 15 residues. From germline, CDR1 is MNHNS and CDR2 SASEGT. Trimming stripped 4 bases from V and 0 bases from J, with 13 bases between. CDR3 amino acids: CASSGREQGSYEQYF. The sequenced part of the CDR3 DNA is TGTGCCAGCAGTGGAAGGGAACAGGGCTCCTACGAG.

In this sample, this clone turned up a few times. The CDR3 protein is CATKGRTNAEAFF. CDR3 DNA, as far as it was read: TGTGCTACTAAAGGGAGGACAAACGCTGAA. The chain links TRBV19 to TRBJ1-1; perhaps TRBD1 as D (5 bases). The read halts 3 residues ahead of the CDR3 end, with the missing end drawn from the germline J gene. Germline V gene sequence: CDR1 LNHDA, CDR2 SQIVND (reference sequence). This CDR3 contains 13 residues.

In this sample, this clone turned up many times. The read falls 3 residues short of the CDR3 end, and the missing part is taken from the germline J gene. The rearrangement uses TRBV2 and TRBJ2-1, with TRBD2 identical over 10 bases. This CDR3 contains 13 residues. CDR1 is SNHLY and CDR2 is FYNNEI in the germline V gene. V lost 7 bases, J lost 6 bases, and 3 bases stayed unmatched. Incomplete CDR3 DNA: TGTGCCAGCAAGGGACTAGCGTCCAATGAG. Its protein product is CASKGLASNE. The whole CDR3 sequence is CASKGLASNEQFF.

At least ten counts were recorded for this clone. This CDR3 is CSVGRAEGTDTQYF. The CDR3 DNA, read in part, is TGCAGCGTCGGGCGAGCGGAAGGCACAGATACG. The chain joins TRBV29-1 to TRBJ2-3, with D possibly TRBD2 on 5 matching bases. The read stops 3 residues short of the end of the CDR3; the missing end is completed from the germline J gene. The CDR3 runs 14 residues. The V gene's germline CDR1 is SQVTM and CDR2 ANQGSEA. Trimming left V 6 bases short and J 1 base short, with 14 bases between.

This clone has a count of ten or more. The sequenced fragment ends 3 residues before the CDR3 boundary, so the rest is inferred from the germline J gene. This chain connects TRBV6-1 to TRBJ2-7, with TRBD2 matching 15 bases. CDR1 MNHNS and CDR2 SASEGT come from the germline V gene. With 0 bases clipped from V and 4 bases from J, the junction kept 4 bases outside the gene matches. The CDR3 is 17 residues long. The CDR3 sequence is CASSEAGTSGRRYEQYF. CDR3 DNA (partial): TGTGCCAGCAGTGAAGCGGGGACTAGCGGGAGGCGATACGAG.

This clone was recorded at least ten times. Read data end 3 residues before the CDR3 end; the end is taken from the germline J gene. The chain employs TRBV20-1 and TRBJ1-2; TRBD1 matches at 11 bases. V lost 5 bases and J lost 4; bases outside the gene matches: 9. The germline CDR1 and CDR2 sequences are DFQATT and SNEGSKA (reference sequence). This CDR3 is 15 amino acids long. CDR3 DNA (partial): TGCAGTGCTCTTGGGACAGGGGGAACAAGCTATGGC. The encoded protein is CSALGTGGTSYG. The CDR3 reads in full as CSALGTGGTSYGYTF.

CDR3 protein: CASRQGMNQPQYF. CDR3 DNA (partial): TGTGCCAGCAGACAGGGGATGAATCAGCCG. This rearrangement joins TRBV6-2 or TRBV6-3 to TRBJ2-3; 7 nucleotides agree with TRBD1. The read finishes 3 residues shy of the CDR3 end, and the germline J gene is used to complete it. The CDR3 contains 13 residues. CDR1 MNHEY and CDR2 SVGEGT come from the germline V gene.